These T cell receptor beta chains were read from a single sample in a study of beta chain features in type 1 diabetes. Profiled with immunoSEQ multiplex PCR; TCRdb holds only in-frame clones, not every one. The sample includes 390,000 or so clones, approximately 13% of them seen just once. Sequenced sample: naive CD4+ T cells from blood. These receptors were obtained from a man aged 25-45 years in good health. Both conserved end residues are part of each CDR3. D genes are given only for firm matches. The size of a clone is reported for some rows only, either as once, few or many, or as a class for expanded clones.

clone_size	d_call	v_call	j_call	cdr3_aa	cdr3_nt
-	-	TRBV9	TRBJ2-1	CASSPGPRSYNEQFF	TGTGCCAGCAGCCCTGGACCTCGCTCCTACAATGAGCAGTTCTTC
few	-	TRBV9	TRBJ1-1	CASNVVMNTEAFF	TGTGCCAGCAACGTAGTTATGAACACTGAAGCTTTCTTT
-	-	TRBV7-9	TRBJ2-3	CASSLEDTQYF	TGTGCCAGCAGCTTAGAGGATACGCAGTATTTT
-	-	TRBV2	TRBJ2-5	CASSATDSQETQYF	TGTGCCAGCAGTGCCACGGACTCACAAGAGACCCAGTACTTC
-	-	TRBV7-2	TRBJ1-4	CASSLDAEEKLFF	TGTGCCAGCAGCTTAGATGCAGAGGAAAAACTGTTTTTT
-	-	TRBV27	TRBJ2-1	CASSSDRTLYNEQFF	TGTGCCAGCAGCTCTGACAGGACTCTCTACAATGAGCAGTTCTTC
-	-	TRBV7-9	TRBJ1-2	CASSQMTLPVDYGYTF	TGTGCCAGCAGCCAGATGACACTTCCGGTGGACTATGGCTACACCTTC
few	-	TRBV7-2	TRBJ1-5	CASSLQTDNQPQHF	TGTGCCAGCAGCCTCCAGACAGACAATCAGCCCCAGCATTTT
few	-	TRBV7-9	TRBJ2-1	CASSLDRSNEQFF	TGTGCCAGCAGCTTAGACAGGTCCAATGAGCAGTTCTTC
-	-	TRBV5-1	TRBJ2-1	CASSPTGTPYNEQFF	TGCGCCAGCAGCCCCACCGGGACACCTTACAATGAGCAGTTCTTC
-	-	TRBV11-2	TRBJ2-1	CASSLFPTGSSYNEQFF	TGTGCCAGCAGCTTATTCCCGACGGGGAGCTCCTACAATGAGCAGTTCTTC
few	-	TRBV4-3	TRBJ2-1	CASSQDFLGVAYEQFF	TGCGCCAGCAGCCAAGATTTTTTGGGGGTAGCTTATGAGCAGTTCTTC
-	-	TRBV19	TRBJ2-3	CASSNRRRDTQYF	TGTGCCAGTAGTAATCGGCGGCGGGATACGCAGTATTTT
few	-	TRBV9	TRBJ1-5	CASSVAADNQPQHF	TGTGCCAGCAGCGTAGCGGCAGACAATCAGCCCCAGCATTTT
few	TRBD1	TRBV5-1	TRBJ2-7	CASSQGQGKGEQYF	TGCGCCAGCAGCCAAGGACAGGGCAAAGGCGAGCAGTACTTC
few	TRBD2	TRBV5-4	TRBJ2-1	CASSQKRGAYNEQFF	TGTGCCAGCAGCCAGAAGCGGGGGGCCTACAATGAGCAGTTCTTC
-	TRBD2	TRBV13	TRBJ2-7	CASSSETSGGVYEQYF	TGTGCCAGCAGCTCAGAGACTAGCGGGGGGGTCTACGAGCAGTACTTC
-	-	TRBV6-5	TRBJ2-2	CASTRGTGELFF	TGTGCCAGCACCCGGGGTACCGGGGAGCTGTTTTTT
-	-	TRBV29-1	TRBJ2-7	CSVGLGTGSYEQYF	TGCAGCGTTGGCCTGGGGACGGGATCCTACGAGCAGTACTTC
few	-	TRBV7-9	TRBJ2-1	CASSQLKGGPYNEQFF	TGTGCCAGCAGCCAACTGAAGGGGGGTCCCTACAATGAGCAGTTCTTC
-	-	TRBV7-9	TRBJ1-2	CASSQRDSYGYTF	TGTGCCAGCAGCCAGCGAGACAGCTATGGCTACACCTTC
-	-	TRBV7-9	TRBJ1-1	CASRTLTGSDEAFF	TGTGCCAGCAGAACCTTAACAGGTTCGGATGAAGCTTTCTTT
-	TRBD2	TRBV30	TRBJ2-1	CALVTGGIDEQFF	TGTGCCTTGGTGACGGGAGGAATTGATGAGCAGTTCTTC
few	-	TRBV7-2	TRBJ1-2	CASSLLALGYGYTF	TGTGCCAGCAGCTTACTTGCGTTGGGCTATGGCTACACCTTC
-	TRBD1	TRBV30	TRBJ2-5	CAGTGAVGETQYF	TGTGCCGGGACAGGGGCGGTCGGAGAGACCCAGTACTTC
few	TRBD1	TRBV27	TRBJ2-2	CATRGGRGYTGELFF	TGTGCCACCCGAGGGGGCAGGGGATACACCGGGGAGCTGTTTTTT
-	-	TRBV5-1	TRBJ2-5	CASSPITGKETQYF	TGCGCCAGCAGCCCGATCACTGGGAAAGAGACCCAGTACTTC
-	TRBD2	TRBV7-2	TRBJ2-2	CASSLAPGLDGGELFF	TGTGCCAGCAGCTTAGCTCCCGGACTAGATGGCGGGGAGCTGTTTTTT
-	TRBD2	TRBV2	TRBJ2-3	CASSRRSGGTDTQYF	TGTGCCAGCAGCCGTCGGAGCGGGGGGACAGATACGCAGTATTTT
-	TRBD2	TRBV13	TRBJ2-3	CASSLTLAGNTDTQYF	TGTGCCAGCAGCTTAACCCTAGCGGGGAACACAGATACGCAGTATTTT
-	-	TRBV30	TRBJ2-3	CAYERGGADTQYF	TGTGCCTACGAGAGGGGGGGCGCAGATACGCAGTATTTT
-	TRBD1	TRBV5-1	TRBJ2-7	CASSSYRQGTYEQYF	TGCGCCAGCAGCTCCTATCGACAGGGAACCTACGAGCAGTACTTC